These T cell receptor beta chains were read from a single sample in a study of blood T cell repertoires in COVID-19. Libraries were prepared by immunoSEQ multiplex PCR; TCRdb keeps only in-frame clonotypes and omits some of them. The sample consists of 300,000 to 350,000 clones, about 87% of them appearing once. Sequencing was performed on peripheral blood. The receptors stem from a young man with COVID-19, enrolled during active disease. The CDR3 runs from the conserved cysteine through the conserved F or W. Fields, in order: CDR3 protein, CDR3 DNA, D gene, J gene, V gene, clone size. The D gene is left open where the match is weak. Not all rows give a size; the values are once, few, many and, for expanded clones, a class.

CSVEEQPNTEAFF | TGCAGCGTTGAAGAACAACCGAACACTGAAGCTTTCTTT | NA | TRBJ1-1 | TRBV29-1 | NA
CASGTGGYEQFF | TGTGCTAGTGGCACAGGGGGGTATGAGCAGTTCTTC | TRBD1 | TRBJ2-1 | TRBV12-5 | NA
CASSNRLAGYEQFF | TGTGCCAGCAGCAACCGACTAGCGGGGTATGAGCAGTTCTTC | TRBD2 | TRBJ2-1 | TRBV13 | NA
CASSSSGRRTDTQYF | TGTGCCAGCTCATCTTCAGGCAGACGCACAGATACGCAGTATTTT | NA | TRBJ2-3 | TRBV18 | NA
CASRSGGGPDAGELFF | TGTGCCAGCCGGTCCGGCGGGGGCCCCGACGCCGGGGAGCTGTTTTTT | NA | TRBJ2-2 | TRBV7-2 | NA
CASSKRGGKLFF | TGTGCCAGCAGCAAAAGGGGGGGGAAACTGTTTTTT | NA | TRBJ1-4 | TRBV21-1 | NA
CASSYGYRWGAETYEQYF | TGTGCCAGCAGTTACGGATACAGATGGGGCGCGGAAACTTACGAGCAGTACTTC | NA | TRBJ2-7 | TRBV6-2/TRBV6-3 | NA
CATRSGLPYDEQFF | TGTGCCACCAGATCGGGACTACCGTACGATGAGCAGTTCTTC | TRBD2 | TRBJ2-1 | TRBV24-1 | few
CASSAGTSGNEQFF | TGCGCCAGCAGTGCCGGGACTAGCGGGAATGAGCAGTTCTTC | TRBD2 | TRBJ2-1 | TRBV5-1 | NA
CASSAGLAGNNNEQFF | TGTGCCAGCAGCGCGGGACTAGCGGGGAATAACAATGAGCAGTTCTTC | TRBD2 | TRBJ2-1 | TRBV2 | NA
CASSDGLSSYNEQFF | TGTGCCAGCTCAGACGGACTCAGCTCCTACAATGAGCAGTTCTTC | NA | TRBJ2-1 | TRBV18 | NA
CASSEWRPDETQYF | TGTGCCAGCAGTGAATGGAGGCCGGATGAGACCCAGTACTTC | NA | TRBJ2-5 | TRBV25-1 | NA
CASSPTGSGADTQYF | TGTGCCAGCAGCCCTACGGGGAGCGGAGCAGATACGCAGTATTTT | NA | TRBJ2-3 | TRBV7-2 | NA
CASSDGRLPYGYTF | TGTGCCAGCAGTGATGGCAGGTTACCCTATGGCTACACCTTC | NA | TRBJ1-2 | TRBV2 | NA
CASTPREGNYGYTF | TGTGCCAGCACCCCCCGGGAAGGGAACTATGGCTACACCTTC | NA | TRBJ1-2 | TRBV6-5 | NA
CASSPTGSSYEQYF | TGTGCCAGCAGCCCGACAGGGAGCTCCTACGAGCAGTACTTC | TRBD1 | TRBJ2-7 | TRBV6-5 | NA
CASSYGGAEDTQYF | TGTGCCAGCAGTTACGGGGGGGCCGAGGATACGCAGTATTTT | NA | TRBJ2-3 | TRBV6-2/TRBV6-3 | once
CASSGTGGTGQFF | TGTGCCAGCAGCGGTACCGGCGGGACAGGGCAGTTCTTC | TRBD1 | TRBJ2-1 | TRBV7-3 | NA
CASSLIYGFGEQYF | TGTGCCAGCAGTTTAATTTACGGTTTTGGCGAGCAGTACTTC | NA | TRBJ2-7 | TRBV28 | few
CASSIQGSEQFF | TGCGCCAGCAGCATACAGGGAAGTGAGCAGTTCTTC | NA | TRBJ2-1 | TRBV5-1 | NA
CATSRESGGAETQYF | TGTGCCACCAGCAGAGAAAGCGGGGGGGCAGAGACCCAGTACTTC | TRBD2 | TRBJ2-5 | TRBV15 | many
CASSVSSEGDTQYF | TGTGCCAGCAGCGTATCTAGCGAAGGAGATACGCAGTATTTT | NA | TRBJ2-3 | TRBV9 | NA
CASSRTGGANVLTF | TGTGCCAGCAGCCGCACAGGGGGGGCCAACGTCCTGACTTTC | NA | TRBJ2-6 | TRBV5-5 | once
CASSQGTASGNTIYF | TGCGCCAGCAGCCAAGGGACAGCCTCTGGAAACACCATATATTTT | NA | TRBJ1-3 | TRBV4-1 | NA
CASSNLGQGQETQYF | TGTGCCAGTAGTAACCTGGGACAGGGGCAAGAGACCCAGTACTTC | TRBD1 | TRBJ2-5 | TRBV19 | NA
CASSPEGRGYTF | TGTGCCAGTAGTCCGGAGGGACGTGGCTACACCTTC | NA | TRBJ1-2 | TRBV19 | NA
CASSLAAGIGHQPQHF | TGTGCCAGCAGCTTGGCGGCAGGGATCGGGCATCAGCCCCAGCATTTT | NA | TRBJ1-5 | TRBV5-5 | NA
CASSTGLAGRGTDTQYF | TGTGCCAGCAGCACGGGACTAGCGGGGAGAGGCACAGATACGCAGTATTTT | TRBD2 | TRBJ2-3 | TRBV7-2 | NA